What follows is one T cell receptor (beta chain) and its context. This specimen belongs to a study of blood T cell repertoires in COVID-19. The wider study: Samples taken during acute and convalescent COVID-19 were collected in the United States, Italy and Spain. PBMCs, B-cell-depleted T cells, or T cells were the source of the cDNA or gDNA that made up the material.

Data came from immunoSEQ multiplex PCR; TCRdb stores just in-frame clones and leaves some out. The top ten hold around 33% of the sample, which has 46,000 or so clones, 70% to 90% seen once. Seattle's cohort entered during active infection and was followed longitudinally. This CDR3 has 15 residues. V shed 6 bases, J shed 4 bases, and the junction held 10 bases outside the gene matches. The germline gives CDR1 MNHNS, CDR2 SASEGT. The chain joins TRBV6-1 to TRBJ1-2, with 8 bases matching TRBD1. Material: peripheral blood. The clonotype originates from a woman over 75 with COVID-19, enrolled during active disease. The CDR3 DNA sequence: TGTGCCAGCAGCAGCCGGGACAGGTACACCTATGGCTACACCTTC. Amino acid sequence: CASSSRDRYTYGYTF.